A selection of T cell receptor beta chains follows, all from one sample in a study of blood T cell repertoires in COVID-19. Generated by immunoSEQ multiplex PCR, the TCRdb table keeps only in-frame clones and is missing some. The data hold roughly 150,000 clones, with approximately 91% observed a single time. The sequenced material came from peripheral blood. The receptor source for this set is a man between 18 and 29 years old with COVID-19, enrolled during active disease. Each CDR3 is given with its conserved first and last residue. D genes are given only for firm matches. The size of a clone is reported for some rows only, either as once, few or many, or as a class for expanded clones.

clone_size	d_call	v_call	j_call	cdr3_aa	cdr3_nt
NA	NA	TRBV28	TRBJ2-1	CASSLSGTYNEQFF	TGTGCCAGCAGTTTATCCGGGACTTACAATGAGCAGTTCTTC
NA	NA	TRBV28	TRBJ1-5	CASSFLALRISNQPQHF	TGTGCCAGCAGTTTTCTGGCTTTGAGGATTAGCAATCAGCCCCAGCATTTT
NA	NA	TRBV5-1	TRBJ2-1	CASSFLQVSSYNEQFF	TGCGCCAGCAGCTTCCTACAGGTGAGCTCCTACAATGAGCAGTTCTTC
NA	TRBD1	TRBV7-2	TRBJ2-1	CASSFGTGVGNEQFF	TGTGCCAGCAGCTTCGGGACAGGGGTCGGCAATGAGCAGTTCTTC
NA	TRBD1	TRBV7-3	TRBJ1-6	CASSLLGQGYSPLHF	TGTGCCAGCAGCTTACTGGGACAGGGTTATTCACCCCTCCACTTT
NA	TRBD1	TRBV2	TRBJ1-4	CASSLRQGSNEKLLF	TGTGCCAGCAGCCTACGACAGGGCTCGAATGAAAAACTGCTTTTT
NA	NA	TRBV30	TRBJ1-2	CAWSEGPGNNYGYTF	TGTGCCTGGAGTGAGGGGCCAGGGAATAACTATGGCTACACCTTC
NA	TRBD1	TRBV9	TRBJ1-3	CASSGPGQAFNF	TGTGCCAGCAGCGGACCGGGACAGGCCTTTAATTTT
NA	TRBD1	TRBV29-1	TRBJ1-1	CSVAGTGETNTEAFF	TGCAGCGTTGCGGGGACAGGGGAGACAAACACTGAAGCTTTCTTT
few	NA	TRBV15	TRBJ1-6	CATSRQGRAYNSPLHF	TGTGCCACCAGCAGACAGGGGAGGGCCTATAATTCACCCCTCCACTTT
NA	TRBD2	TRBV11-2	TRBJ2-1	CASSLPGLAEYNEQFF	TGTGCCAGCAGCTTACCGGGACTAGCGGAATACAATGAGCAGTTCTTC
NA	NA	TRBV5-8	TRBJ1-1	CASSLNKNTEAFF	TGTGCCAGCAGCTTAAACAAGAACACTGAAGCTTTCTTT
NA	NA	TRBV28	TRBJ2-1	CASSLPPGLAYNEQFF	TGTGCCAGCAGTTTACCCCCGGGACTCGCCTACAATGAGCAGTTCTTC
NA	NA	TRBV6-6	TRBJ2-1	CASSYSGGVGNEQFF	TGTGCCAGCAGTTACTCAGGGGGAGTAGGCAATGAGCAGTTCTTC
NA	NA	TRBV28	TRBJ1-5	CASSLGGAGQPQHF	TGTGCCAGCAGTTTGGGGGGGGCCGGTCAGCCCCAGCATTTT
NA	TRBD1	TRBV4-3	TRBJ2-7	CASSHYWGLTGGKSYEQYF	TGCGCCAGCAGCCACTATTGGGGGTTGACAGGGGGCAAATCGTACGAGCAGTACTTC
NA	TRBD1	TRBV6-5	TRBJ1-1	CASSYPRQGQTEAFF	TGTGCCAGCAGTTACCCTCGACAGGGTCAAACTGAAGCTTTCTTT
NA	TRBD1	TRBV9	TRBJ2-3	CASSETGAPSTDTQYF	TGTGCCAGCAGTGAGACAGGGGCTCCCAGCACAGATACGCAGTATTTT
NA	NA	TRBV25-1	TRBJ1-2	CASTYGAGYTF	TGTGCCAGCACCTATGGGGCTGGCTACACCTTC
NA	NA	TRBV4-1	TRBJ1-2	CASRKNRVPNYGYTF	TGCGCCAGCAGGAAAAACAGGGTACCTAACTATGGCTACACCTTC
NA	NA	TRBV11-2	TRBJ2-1	CASSFSGWDNEQFF	TGTGCCAGCAGTTTTAGCGGCTGGGACAATGAGCAGTTCTTC
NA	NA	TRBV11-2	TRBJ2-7	CASSFAIGTGSYEQYF	TGTGCCAGCAGCTTCGCGATCGGGACTGGATCCTACGAGCAGTACTTC
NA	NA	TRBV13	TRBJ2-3	CASSSRQEITDTQYF	TGTGCCAGCAGCTCCCGACAGGAGATCACAGATACGCAGTATTTT
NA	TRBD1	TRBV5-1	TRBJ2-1	CASSLVPGQGQYNEQFF	TGCGCCAGCAGCTTGGTGCCCGGACAGGGGCAGTACAATGAGCAGTTCTTC
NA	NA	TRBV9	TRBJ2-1	CASSVSKTMKPSSYNEQFF	TGTGCCAGCAGCGTATCGAAAACTATGAAACCAAGCTCCTACAATGAGCAGTTCTTC
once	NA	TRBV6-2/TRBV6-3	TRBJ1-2	CASSYRGSANYGYTF	TGTGCCAGCAGTTACAGGGGTTCAGCTAACTATGGCTACACCTTC
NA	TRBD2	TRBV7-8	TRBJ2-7	CASSLEASERELYEQYF	TGTGCCAGCAGCTTAGAGGCGTCGGAGCGGGAACTCTACGAGCAGTACTTC
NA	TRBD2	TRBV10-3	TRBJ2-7	CAISEPTSGRYEQYF	TGTGCCATCAGTGAGCCGACTAGCGGGAGGTACGAGCAGTACTTC
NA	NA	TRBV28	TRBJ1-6	CASKRGWGRNSPLHF	TGTGCCAGCAAGCGGGGGTGGGGTCGGAATTCACCCCTCCACTTT
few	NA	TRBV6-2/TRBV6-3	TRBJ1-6	CASSTLEGLNSPLHF	TGTGCCAGCAGTACGCTGGAGGGACTTAATTCACCCCTCCACTTT
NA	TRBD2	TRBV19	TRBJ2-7	CASSVLAGGRNEQYF	TGTGCCAGTAGTGTGTTGGCGGGAGGTCGCAACGAGCAGTACTTC
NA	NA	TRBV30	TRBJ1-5	CAWSFGRNQPQHF	TGTGCCTGGAGTTTTGGCAGAAATCAGCCCCAGCATTTT